This passage covers 27 T cell receptor beta chains from one sample sequenced in a study of blood T cell repertoires in COVID-19 (dated by TCRdb to the early 2020s). The library was prepared using the immunoSEQ multiplex PCR assay. What TCRdb holds here is the immuneACCESS table cut down to in-frame rearrangements. Part of the clones is not present; checked against another copy, under half of the missing clones reflect an unresolved V gene, and the others are unexplained. Counted in this sample were fewer than 350,000 clones; about nine tenths of them appeared once. In total, the top ten clones hold about 5.2% of the sample. Input material: PBMCs or T cells enriched from blood (not recorded which). These receptors came from a man between 60 and 75 years old who had recovered from COVID-19.

CDR3 loop: CASSLPDSYGYTF. CDR3 DNA sequence: TGTGCCAGCAGCCTTCCAGACAGCTATGGCTACACCTTC. The chain carries TRBV6-5 and TRBJ1-2, with D possibly being TRBD1 (5 bases). The CDR3 is 13 amino acids. Germline values: CDR1 MNHEY, CDR2 SVGAGI. Trimming cost V 6 bases and J 4 bases, with 12 bases left between them.

This clone has just a few counts. V is TRBV4-3 and J is TRBJ1-2; 9 bases agree with TRBD1. CDR1 and CDR2 from the germline V gene are LGHNA and YSLEER. The CDR3 has 14 amino acids. After removal of 1 base from V and 7 bases from J, the junction contained 4 bases not matched to a gene. CDR3 DNA sequence: TGCGCCAGCAGCCAAGTACAGGGGGCGGGTGGCTACACCTTC. It yields the protein CASSQVQGAGGYTF.

With respect to this clone: At one end, the junction sequence differs from germline, possibly due to a read error. This chain connects TRBV5-1 to TRBJ2-1; 8 bases are shared with TRBD2. This CDR3 region has 17 residues. Germline V gene data show CDR1 as SGHRS and CDR2 as YFSETQ. The CDR3 spells CVSSLVVAGPPGNEQFF. The CDR3 DNA is TGCGTCAGCAGCTTGGTAGTAGCGGGACCCCCCGGTAATGAGCAGTTCTTC.

The chain uses TRBV6-2 or TRBV6-3 and TRBJ1-6; D gene ambiguous. The CDR3 totals 14 residues. Between the trimmed V and J ends, which lost 4 bases and 8 bases, there was a span of 12 bases. The germline V gene has CDR1 MNHEY and CDR2 SVGEGT. CDR3 coding DNA: TGTGCCAGCAGTTTAACATTCCGGGATTCACCCCTCCACTTT. This codes for CASSLTFRDSPLHF.

The chain carries TRBV6-5 and TRBJ1-5; 7 bases line up with TRBD1. The V segment lost 7 bases and the J segment 4 bases; nucleotides outside the gene matches: 10. This CDR3 is built from 15 residues. Per the germline V gene, CDR1 is MNHEY and CDR2 is SVGAGI. The CDR3 DNA follows: TGTGCCAGCAATTCCGGGACAGTTTCAAATCAGCCCCAGCATTTT. Its protein product is CASNSGTVSNQPQHF.

The gene calls are TRBV5-4 and TRBJ1-1; TRBD1 agrees at 8 bases. Germline V gene lookup returns CDR1 SGHNT and CDR2 YYREEE (reference sequence). The junction had 5 bases not matched to a gene; V was cut back by 0 bases and J by 4 bases. The CDR3 length is 15 residues. The chain's CDR3 is CASSLVPQGATEAFF. The CDR3 DNA reads TGTGCCAGCAGCTTGGTGCCCCAGGGGGCCACTGAAGCTTTCTTT.

The chain is built from TRBV6-2 or TRBV6-3 and TRBJ2-5; 15 nucleotides match TRBD2. The germline V gene encodes CDR1 MNHEY and CDR2 SVGEGT. This CDR3 is built from 16 residues. J lost 5 bases, V lost 4 bases, and 5 bases had no gene match. The CDR3 DNA reads as TGTGCCAGCAGTTCCCCGGGACTAGCGGGAGGTGAGACCCAGTACTTC. The encoded protein is CASSSPGLAGGETQYF.

This chain links TRBV7-6 with TRBJ2-5; 10 bases fit TRBD2. The CDR3 contains 15 residues. In germline, CDR1 is SGHVS, CDR2 FNYEAQ. V shed 5 bases, J shed 5 bases, and the junction held 8 bases outside the gene matches. CDR3: CASSARAGGQETQYF. CDR3 in DNA: TGTGCCAGCAGCGCGCGAGCGGGAGGGCAGGAGACCCAGTACTTC.

V usage is TRBV4-1 and J usage is TRBJ2-5; 15 nucleotides line up with TRBD2. J lost 2 bases, V lost 0 bases, and 7 bases had no gene match. CDR1 and CDR2 (germline): MGHRA, YSYEKL. The CDR3 totals 19 residues. CDR3 protein: CASSQERTSGREGQETQYF. In DNA form, the CDR3 reads TGCGCCAGCAGCCAAGAAAGGACTAGCGGGAGGGAGGGACAAGAGACCCAGTACTTC.

The gene calls are TRBV7-6 and TRBJ2-1; 12 bases are shared with TRBD1. Germline CDR1 SGHVS, CDR2 FNYEAQ. The junction had 12 bases not matched to a gene; V was cut back by 10 bases and J by 8 bases. The CDR3 runs 15 residues. The CDR3 bases are TGTGCCACCAGGCCCGTGGGACAGGGGGCCCATGAGCAGTTCTTC. Its protein product is CATRPVGQGAHEQFF.

The chain is built from TRBV19 and TRBJ2-1, with 9 nucleotides matching TRBD2. Trimming took 7 bases from V and 4 from J; bases not matched to a gene: 8. This CDR3 has 15 residues. Germline CDR1 and CDR2: LNHDA and SQIVND (reference sequence). CDR3 region: CASKASGMGYNEQFF. CDR3 bases: TGTGCCAGTAAGGCTAGCGGGATGGGATACAATGAGCAGTTCTTC.

The chain recombines TRBV28 with TRBJ1-2, with TRBD1 matching 9 bases. This CDR3 comprises 14 residues. V gave up 5 bases and J gave up 7 bases; unmatched junction bases: 8. Per germline, CDR1 MDHEN and CDR2 SYDVKM. CDR3 residues: CASSMTGGLGGYTF. In DNA, the CDR3 is TGTGCCAGCAGTATGACAGGGGGTCTGGGTGGCTACACCTTC.

V usage is TRBV7-9 and J usage is TRBJ2-7, with 8 bases identical to TRBD1. Germline CDR1 and CDR2: SEHNR and FQNEAQ (reference sequence). This CDR3 has 15 amino acids. Unmatched junction bases numbered 8, after V lost 5 bases and J lost 2 bases. The CDR3 region has the DNA TGTGCCAGCAGCCTACGGGACAGGACTACCTACGAGCAGTACTTC. Translating it yields CASSLRDRTTYEQYF.

The CDR3 here is CASSLGSYEQYF. For the CDR3, the DNA is TGTGCCAGCAGCCTGGGCAGCTACGAGCAGTACTTC. V is TRBV7-9 and J is TRBJ2-7; unclear D gene. The germline V gene has CDR1 SEHNR and CDR2 FQNEAQ (reference sequence). The V end lost 5 bases, the J end lost 3 bases, and 8 bases lay between the germline ends. CDR3 size: 12 residues.

V is TRBV5-6 and J is TRBJ1-2, with 10 bases fitting TRBD1. The CDR3 spans 16 residues. CDR1 is SGHDT, CDR2 YYEEEE, per germline. Unmatched junction bases numbered 10, after V lost 4 bases and J lost 4 bases. This CDR3 reads CASSRSGDRGFYGYTF. As DNA, the CDR3 is TGTGCCAGCAGCCGCTCCGGGGACAGGGGATTCTATGGCTACACCTTC.

The chain has TRBV10-1 and TRBJ1-4; tentative D call: TRBD1 (6 bases). Trimming pared 6 bases from V and 4 bases from J, leaving 6 bases between. The CDR3 sequence is 12 residues long. Germline V CDR1 and CDR2: WNHNN, SYGVQD (reference sequence). The CDR3 loop reads CASRDSNEKLFF. CDR3 coding DNA: TGCGCCAGCAGGGACAGTAATGAAAAACTGTTTTTT.

The chain uses TRBV19 and TRBJ1-1, with 7 bases matching TRBD1. V was pared by 2 bases and J by 4 bases, with 4 bases of the junction left unmatched. The CDR3 spans 14 residues. CDR1 and CDR2 (germline): LNHDA, SQIVND (reference sequence). The CDR3 nucleotides are TGTGCCAGTAGTATATCGGCAGGGGGCACTGAAGCTTTCTTT. It is translated as CASSISAGGTEAFF.

This CDR3 reads CASTLGVQEGIYGYTF. The CDR3 DNA sequence: TGCGCCAGCACCCTAGGGGTACAGGAAGGAATCTATGGCTACACCTTC. The chain combines TRBV5-1 with TRBJ1-2; tentative D call: TRBD1 (5 bases). The germline V gene encodes CDR1 SGHRS and CDR2 YFSETQ. The ends were cut back, 6 bases at V and 4 bases at J, with 22 bases in the middle. The CDR3 covers 16 residues. The whole variable domain, filled in from reference TRBV5-1 and TRBJ1-2, reads KAGVTQTPRYLIKTRGQQVTLSCSPISGHRSVSWYQQTPGQGLQFLFEYFSETQRNKGNFPGRFSGRQFSNSRSEMNVSTLELGDSALYLCASTLGVQEGIYGYTFGSGTRLTVV.

This clone was found a few times. The chain joins TRBV7-8 to TRBJ2-1; unclear D gene. The CDR3 has 14 residues. V lost 1 base and J lost 4, with 8 bases in between. The germline CDR1 and CDR2 sequences are SGHVS and FQNEAQ. CDR3 loop: CASSLVSFYNEQFF. The CDR3, as DNA: TGTGCCAGCAGCTTAGTGTCCTTTTACAATGAGCAGTTCTTC.

The rearrangement uses TRBV2 and TRBJ1-5; TRBD1 is a possible D gene (6 bases). This CDR3 is built from 15 residues. Trimming cost V 8 bases and J 3 bases, with 17 bases left between them. Germline assignment: CDR1 SNHLY and CDR2 FYNNEI. CDR3 bases: TGTGCCAGCGGGGAACTCGGGACACTCAATCAGCCCCAGCATTTT. Translated: CASGELGTLNQPQHF.

The chain recombines TRBV18 with TRBJ2-5, with D maybe TRBD1 (6 bases). CDR1 and CDR2 from the germline V gene are KGHSH and LQKENI. The CDR3 runs to 14 residues. V dropped 5 bases and J dropped 3 bases, with 13 bases sitting between them. CDR3 residues: CASSTRDTKETQYF. The CDR3 DNA reads as TGTGCCAGCTCAACCCGGGACACAAAAGAGACCCAGTACTTC. The variable domain in full, completed from reference TRBV18 and TRBJ2-5, reads NAGVMQNPRHLVRRRGQEARLRCSPMKGHSHVYWYRQLPEEGLKFMVYLQKENIIDESGMPKERFSAEFPKEGPSILRIQQVVRGDSAAYFCASSTRDTKETQYFGPGTRLLVL.

The chain couples TRBV4-2 to TRBJ2-7; TRBD2 matches at 12 bases. The V segment lost 4 bases and the J segment 0 bases; nucleotides outside the gene matches: 4. The CDR3 totals 16 residues. Germline CDR1 LGHNA, CDR2 YNFKEQ. As DNA, the CDR3 is TGTGCCAGCAGCCCCCTGACTAGCGGGAGCTCCTACGAGCAGTACTTC. Translated, it gives CASSPLTSGSSYEQYF.

This clone was seen once. The V gene is TRBV7-3, the J gene TRBJ2-5, with a tentative D call TRBD2 (6 bases). CDR1 is SGHTA, CDR2 FQGTGA, per germline. Deletions cut 0 bases from V and 4 bases from J, with 12 bases between. The CDR3 spans 15 residues. The CDR3 bases are TGTGCCAGCAGCTTAACGCGGGGTGGGGTAGAGACCCAGTACTTC. This sequence encodes CASSLTRGGVETQYF.

The chain carries TRBV28 and TRBJ1-2; D is perhaps TRBD1 (6 bases). Per germline, CDR1 MDHEN and CDR2 SYDVKM. There are 16 residues in the CDR3. The ends were cut back, 4 bases at V and 4 bases at J, with 19 bases in the middle. CDR3 nucleotides: TGTGCCAGCAGTTCCCCCGCGGGGGGCGCAGGCTATGGCTACACCTTC. Translating gives CASSSPAGGAGYGYTF.

Only one count was recorded for this clone. The chain couples TRBV24-1 to TRBJ1-2; D not resolved. There are 15 residues in the CDR3. CDR1 is KGHDR, CDR2 SFDVKD, per germline. V lost 1 base, J lost 5 bases, and 13 bases lay in between. CDR3 sequence reads: CATSDLWFGEYGYTF. CDR3 sequence (DNA): TGTGCCACCAGTGATTTATGGTTCGGGGAGTATGGCTACACCTTC.

This rearrangement joins TRBV19 to TRBJ1-2, with TRBD1 identical over 8 bases. CDR1 is LNHDA and CDR2 is SQIVND in the germline V gene (reference sequence). This CDR3 is built from 15 residues. V shed 6 bases, J shed 3 bases, and the junction held 9 bases outside the gene matches. The CDR3 protein is CASSAARGLDYGYTF. The CDR3 DNA follows: TGTGCCAGTAGCGCCGCCAGGGGGCTGGACTATGGCTACACCTTC.

This rearrangement joins TRBV9 to TRBJ2-1, with unresolved D. Trimming removed 1 base from V and 7 bases from J, with 15 bases in between. Germline CDR1 and CDR2: SGDLS and YYNGEE. This CDR3 has 15 amino acids. The CDR3 sequence is CASSVFSEFGNEQFF. In nucleotides, the CDR3 is TGTGCCAGCAGCGTATTTAGTGAATTCGGGAATGAGCAGTTCTTC.